The subject of this entry is one T cell receptor (beta chain). What it binds is unknown. This record belongs to a study of cytomegalovirus exposure and HLA in healthy donors. The CDR3 is made up of 14 amino acids. Per germline, CDR1 SGHAT and CDR2 FQNNGV. V was pared by 1 base and J by 8 bases, with 14 bases between. TCRdb's table, derived via immunoSEQ multiplex PCR, lists solely in-frame clones and lacks some. The table has 75,000 to 100,000 clones, about 96% seen once. Study-wide results and limits: Many donors shared some public TCRs, even though most TCR sequences were rare. Some TCR beta chains (about 170 of them) were listed as cytomegalovirus-associated. Both high specificity and high sensitivity reportedly marked the classifier's diagnosis of cytomegalovirus status. Specific recognition of CMV antigens was confirmed in vitro for three chains (all CMV-associated).

The sequenced sample was PBMCs. The receptor was derived from a man aged 18 to 35 in good health and CMV-seronegative. The chain uses TRBV11-2 and TRBJ1-2, with no clear D. The CDR3 loop is CASSLGLEGSGYTF. CDR3 DNA sequence: TGTGCCAGCAGCTTAGGTCTCGAGGGCTCGGGCTACACCTTC.